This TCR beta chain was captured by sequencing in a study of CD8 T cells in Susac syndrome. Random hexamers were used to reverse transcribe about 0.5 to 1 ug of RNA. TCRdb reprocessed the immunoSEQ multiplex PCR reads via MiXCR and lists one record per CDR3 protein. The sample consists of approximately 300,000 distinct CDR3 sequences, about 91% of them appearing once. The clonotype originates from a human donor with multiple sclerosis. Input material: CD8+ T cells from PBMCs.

In nucleotides, the CDR3 is TGTGCCAGCAGCGTAGACCTAGCGGGCCAAGAGACCCAGTACTTC. Translated: CASSVDLAGQETQYF. The V gene is TRBV9, the J gene TRBJ2-5; TRBD2 matches 8 bases. Germline V gene sequence: CDR1 SGDLS, CDR2 YYNGEE. The junction had 2 bases not matched to a gene; V was cut back by 0 bases and J by 1 base. The CDR3 runs to 15 residues.